This note documents a single T cell receptor beta chain sequence. Its antigen is currently unknown. Trimming removed 6 bases from V and 0 bases from J, with 6 bases in between. CDR3 length: 12 residues. The sample is drawn from a study of CD8 T cells in Susac syndrome. Study background: Sequencing included Susac syndrome patients, roughly six of them with active disease and roughly eight in remission.

Study results and caveats: The number of individuals included in the study's TCR sequencing and HLA analysis was acknowledged as relatively small.

The authors reverse transcribed roughly 0.5 to 1 ug RNA with random hexamers. TCRdb reprocessed the immunoSEQ multiplex PCR reads via MiXCR and lists one record per CDR3 protein. Among 100,000 to 150,000 distinct CDR3 sequences listed, roughly 95% were seen once. The diagnostic criteria for definite or probable disease, as recently defined, were met by the patients with Susac syndrome. The J gene is TRBJ2-7, the V gene TRBV12-3 or TRBV12-4, with D unclear. The sequence derives from a human donor with Susac syndrome. Input material: CD4+ T cells from PBMCs. The CDR3, as DNA: TGTGCCAGCAGCTTGATCTCCTACGAGCAGTACTTC. It yields the protein CASSLISYEQYF.